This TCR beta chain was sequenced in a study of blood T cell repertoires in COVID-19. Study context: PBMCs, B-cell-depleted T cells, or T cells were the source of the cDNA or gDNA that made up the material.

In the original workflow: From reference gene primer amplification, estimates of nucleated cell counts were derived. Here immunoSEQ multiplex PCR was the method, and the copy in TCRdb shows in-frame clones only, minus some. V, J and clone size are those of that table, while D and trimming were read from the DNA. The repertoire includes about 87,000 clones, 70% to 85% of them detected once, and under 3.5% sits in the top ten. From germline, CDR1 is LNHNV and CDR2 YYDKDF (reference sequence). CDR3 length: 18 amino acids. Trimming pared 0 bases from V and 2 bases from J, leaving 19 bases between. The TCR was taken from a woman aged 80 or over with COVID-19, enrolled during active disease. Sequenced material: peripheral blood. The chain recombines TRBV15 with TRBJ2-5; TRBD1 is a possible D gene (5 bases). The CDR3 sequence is CATSRDLGRVLGQETQYF. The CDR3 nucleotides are TGTGCCACCAGCAGAGATCTGGGCAGGGTCTTAGGGCAAGAGACCCAGTACTTC.